This passage covers 17 T cell receptor beta chains from one sample sequenced in a study of spatial heterogeneity in lung cancer. Time point here: blood at routine non-recurrence follow-up after resection. MiXCR, run by TCRdb on the 5' RACE reads, gives a single entry per CDR3 protein. The table shows over 95,000 distinct CDR3 sequences, with 10% to 14% occurring only once. The specimen was PBMCs, collected at follow-up. These receptors all come from a female donor with early-stage non-small cell lung cancer.

This clonotype was observed a few times. The genes are TRBV18 and TRBJ2-3; D uncertain. The V gene lost 0 bases and the J gene lost 2 bases, with 3 bases spanning the gap. The CDR3 length is 13 residues. Germline V gene sequence: CDR1 KGHSH, CDR2 LQKENI. CDR3 coding DNA: TGTGCCAGCTCACCACCGCTCACAGATACGCAGTATTTT. Its protein product is CASSPPLTDTQYF. The whole variable domain, remainder taken from reference TRBV18 and TRBJ2-3, is NAGVMQNPRHLVRRRGQEARLRCSPMKGHSHVYWYRQLPEEGLKFMVYLQKENIIDESGMPKERFSAEFPKEGPSILRIQQVVRGDSAAYFCASSPPLTDTQYFGPGTRLTVL.

V usage is TRBV2 and J usage is TRBJ2-5, with D hard to call. In germline, CDR1 is SNHLY, CDR2 FYNNEI. CDR3 size: 14 residues. V was clipped by 4 bases and J by 3 bases, with 12 bases between them. CDR3 in amino acids: CASSGRLVKETQYF. CDR3 DNA: TGTGCCAGCAGTGGCCGGCTCGTGAAAGAGACCCAGTACTTC.

The chain links TRBV29-1 to TRBJ2-5, with a weak D call TRBD2 (5 bases). From germline, CDR1 is SQVTM and CDR2 ANQGSEA. V was shortened by 4 bases and J by 4 bases, with 13 bases between the two germline ends. This CDR3 spans 13 amino acids. Here the CDR3 reads CSVARDSTETQYF. The CDR3, as DNA: TGCAGCGTTGCACGGGATTCGACAGAGACCCAGTACTTC.

This clonotype appeared a few times. This chain connects TRBV6-2 or TRBV6-3 to TRBJ2-1; a possible D gene is TRBD1 (5 bases). This CDR3 contains 12 residues. CDR1 and CDR2 (germline): MNHEY, SVGEGT. V was cut by 6 bases and J by 8 bases, with 11 bases left in between. The CDR3 reads CASRRTGDEQFF. The DNA for the CDR3 is TGTGCCAGCAGGCGTACAGGCGATGAGCAGTTCTTC.

CDR3 nucleotide sequence: TGTGCCAGCAGTCAGGGGTACGATGGCTACACCTTC. It codes for CASSQGYDGYTF. V is TRBV5-8 and J is TRBJ1-2, with D possibly being TRBD1 (6 bases). CDR1 and CDR2 (germline): SGHTS, YDEGEE. There are 12 residues in the CDR3. Trimming removed 5 bases from V and 6 bases from J, with 11 bases in between.

In its sample, this clonotype was seen a few times. This rearrangement joins TRBV7-9 to TRBJ2-1; 10 bases map to TRBD2. This CDR3 comprises 17 residues. The trim removed 2 bases at V and 5 bases at J, leaving 9 bases unmatched. In germline, CDR1 is SEHNR, CDR2 FQNEAQ (reference sequence). In nucleotides, the CDR3 is TGTGCCAGCAGCTTACCTAGCGGGAGTCCTGCTGACAATGAGCAGTTCTTC. This encodes CASSLPSGSPADNEQFF.

This clonotype was counted between two and nine times. V and J are TRBV28 and TRBJ1-2; 7 nucleotides align to TRBD1. V shed 1 base and J 8 bases; nucleotides not matched to a gene: 1. The CDR3 contains 12 residues. Germline V gene data show CDR1 as MDHEN and CDR2 as SYDVKM. CDR3 DNA: TGTGCCAGCAGTTTATCGACAGGGGGCTACACCTTC. Translated, it gives CASSLSTGGYTF.

There are a few counts of this clonotype. This chain links TRBV6-5 with TRBJ2-5; D is unclear. This CDR3 has 13 residues. V was clipped by 6 bases and J by 4 bases, with 12 bases between them. Germline-derived CDR1 and CDR2 are MNHEY and SVGAGI. The CDR3 DNA reads TGTGCCAGCAGCCTCTGGATAGGAGAGACCCAGTACTTC. It translates to CASSLWIGETQYF.

The chain joins TRBV19 to TRBJ2-5; 8 positions match TRBD1. The germline V gene encodes CDR1 LNHDA and CDR2 SQIVND (reference sequence). This CDR3 is built from 14 residues. J lost 3 bases, V lost 5 bases, and 5 bases had no gene match. DNA for the CDR3: TGTGCCAGTAGTGCCAGGGGGCGGGAAGAGACCCAGTACTTC. It specifies CASSARGREETQYF.

This clonotype was counted many times. The chain couples TRBV27 to TRBJ1-5; 9 nucleotides match TRBD1. CDR1 and CDR2 from the germline V gene are MNHEY and SMNVEV (reference sequence). The V gene end was trimmed by 6 bases and the J gene end by 7 bases; junction bases not matched to a gene: 10. This CDR3 is 15 amino acids long. DNA of the CDR3: TGTGCCAGCAGCCCGGGACAGGGTGTTCGACAGCCCCAGCATTTT. Encoded protein: CASSPGQGVRQPQHF.

The chain is built from TRBV29-1 and TRBJ1-2; D is unresolved. The CDR3 loop spans 12 amino acids. The V end was cut by 7 bases, the J end by 0 bases, with 9 bases between. In germline, CDR1 is SQVTM, CDR2 ANQGSEA. The CDR3 here is CSARTSNYGYTF. In nucleotides, the CDR3 is TGCAGCGCTAGGACGTCTAACTATGGCTACACCTTC.

V usage is TRBV27 and J usage is TRBJ1-1; D unresolved. Trimming removed 6 bases at V and 0 bases at J, with 8 bases between. This CDR3 has 13 residues. The germline V gene has CDR1 MNHEY and CDR2 SMNVEV (reference sequence). CDR3 loop: CASRSLLNTEAFF. In nucleotides, the CDR3 is TGTGCCAGCAGATCTCTTTTGAACACTGAAGCTTTCTTT.

This clonotype has ten or more counts. J is TRBJ2-5 and V is TRBV7-6; D is possibly TRBD1 or TRBD2 (7 bases each). V lost 3 bases and J lost 5, with 16 bases in between. CDR3 size: 15 residues. Germline V gene lookup returns CDR1 SGHVS and CDR2 FNYEAQ. In nucleotides, the CDR3 is TGTGCCAGCAGCTTCACGAACAGGGGAGGGGAGACCCAGTACTTC. Translation: CASSFTNRGGETQYF.

This clonotype came up many times. This chain uses TRBV12-3 or TRBV12-4 with TRBJ1-5, with 7 bases fitting TRBD1. V shed 6 bases, J shed 7 bases, and the junction held 9 bases outside the gene matches. CDR3 size: 14 residues. The CDR3 loop is CASRLGQAAQPQHF. The CDR3 DNA follows: TGTGCCAGCAGGCTAGGACAGGCCGCCCAGCCCCAGCATTTT.

This clonotype was seen a handful of times. The V and J genes are TRBV28 and TRBJ1-1; D is unresolved. Germline V lookup: CDR1 MDHEN, CDR2 SYDVKM. Trimming pared 7 bases from V and 4 bases from J, leaving 19 bases between. This CDR3 contains 15 residues. CDR3: CASMLAGIRATEAFF. In DNA form, the CDR3 reads TGTGCCAGCATGCTAGCCGGGATAAGAGCCACTGAAGCTTTCTTT.

This clonotype was found many times. The V and J genes are TRBV3-1 and TRBJ2-5, with D perhaps TRBD2 (6 bases). V lost 4 bases to trimming and J lost 6 bases, with 18 bases between them. CDR1 and CDR2 from the germline V gene are LGHDT and YNNKEL (reference sequence). The CDR3 has 15 residues. The CDR3 reads CASSRGEAGPKTQYF. In nucleotides, the CDR3 is TGTGCCAGCAGCCGCGGTGAGGCGGGACCTAAGACCCAGTACTTC.

This clonotype was observed many times. The rearrangement links TRBV5-5 to TRBJ2-7; D is possibly TRBD1 or TRBD2 (5 bases each). The CDR3 runs 13 residues. Trimming cost V 4 bases and J 2 bases, with 10 bases left between them. Germline CDR1 is SGHKS and CDR2 is YYEKEE (reference sequence). The CDR3 here is CASSRQGAYEQYF. The CDR3, as DNA: TGTGCCAGCAGCCGTCAGGGAGCCTACGAGCAGTACTTC.